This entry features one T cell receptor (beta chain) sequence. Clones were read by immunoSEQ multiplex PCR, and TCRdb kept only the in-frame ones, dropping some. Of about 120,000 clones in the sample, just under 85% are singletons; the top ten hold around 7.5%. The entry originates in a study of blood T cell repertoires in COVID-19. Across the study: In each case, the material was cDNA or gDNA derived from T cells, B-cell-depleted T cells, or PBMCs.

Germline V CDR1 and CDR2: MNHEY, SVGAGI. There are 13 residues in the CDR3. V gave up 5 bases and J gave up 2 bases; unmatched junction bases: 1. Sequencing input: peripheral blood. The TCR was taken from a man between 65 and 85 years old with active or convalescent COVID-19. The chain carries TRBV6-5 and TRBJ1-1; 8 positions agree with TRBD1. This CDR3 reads CASSTGGNTEAFF. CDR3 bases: TGTGCCAGCAGTACAGGGGGAAACACTGAAGCTTTCTTT.